The rows below give T cell receptor beta chains drawn from one sample of a study of cytomegalovirus exposure and HLA in healthy donors. TCRdb's table, derived via immunoSEQ multiplex PCR, lists solely in-frame clones and lacks some. The data contain 150,000 or so clones, about 86% of them singletons. The sequencing input was PBMCs. These receptors originate from a human donor in good health. CDR3s include the opening cysteine and the closing phenylalanine or tryptophan. D genes are given only for firm matches. Clone size is not always given. Where it is, it says once, few, many or a class for expanded clones.

d_call | j_call | clone_size | v_call | cdr3_nt | cdr3_aa
. | TRBJ2-1 | . | TRBV11-2 | TGTGCCAGCAGCTTTGTCAGGGGAAGCAATGAGCAGTTCTTC | CASSFVRGSNEQFF
TRBD2 | TRBJ2-1 | . | TRBV6-6 | TGTGCCAGCAGTGTGCGGGAGGATGAGCAGTTCTTC | CASSVREDEQFF
TRBD1 | TRBJ1-2 | . | TRBV6-1 | TGTGCCAGCTCGGACAGGTCCGACTATGGCTACACCTTC | CASSDRSDYGYTF
TRBD1 | TRBJ1-2 | once | TRBV27 | TGTGCCAGCAGTTTTATAGGGGGCAGGGAAAACTATGGCTACACCTTC | CASSFIGGRENYGYTF
TRBD2 | TRBJ2-1 | . | TRBV2 | TGTGCCAGCAGTGAACAAGCGGGGCTTTCCTACAATGAGCAGTTCTTC | CASSEQAGLSYNEQFF
TRBD2 | TRBJ2-3 | . | TRBV5-1 | TGCGCCAGCAGCGCTAGCGGGAGGAGGGATACGCAGTATTTT | CASSASGRRDTQYF
. | TRBJ1-1 | few | TRBV2 | TGTGCCAGCAAGCGGGAGGAATCGACTGAAGCTTTCTTT | CASKREESTEAFF
. | TRBJ1-5 | . | TRBV28 | TGTGCCAGCAGTTTGGTCGGGGGAGGAGGCAATCAGCCCCAGCATTTT | CASSLVGGGGNQPQHF
. | TRBJ2-7 | . | TRBV28 | TGTGCCAGCACCGGGGGGCCTCCTCAAGAAGAGCAGTACTTC | CASTGGPPQEEQYF
. | TRBJ2-2 | . | TRBV27 | TGTGCCAGCAGTTTATCGATCCGGGACGGGGAGCTGTTTTTT | CASSLSIRDGELFF
. | TRBJ1-3 | . | TRBV18 | TGTGCCAGCTCACCATCACGAGATGGAAACACCATATATTTT | CASSPSRDGNTIYF
. | TRBJ2-3 | . | TRBV27 | TGTGCCAGCGCGGACAGCAGCAGCTTTACGCAGTATTTT | CASADSSSFTQYF
. | TRBJ1-2 | . | TRBV9 | TGTGCCAGCAGCGCATTTGATGGCTACACCTTC | CASSAFDGYTF
TRBD2 | TRBJ2-1 | . | TRBV2 | TGTGCCAGCAGTCTTAGCGGGAGGGGCAATGAGCAGTTCTTC | CASSLSGRGNEQFF
. | TRBJ2-2 | . | TRBV2 | TGTGCCAGCAGTGCTTCTAGCGCCGGGGAGCTGTTTTTT | CASSASSAGELFF
TRBD1 | TRBJ1-6 | . | TRBV4-3 | TGCGCCAGCAGCGAGTTGTGGGACAGAGAAGTCTATAATTCACCCCTCCACTTT | CASSELWDREVYNSPLHF
TRBD1 | TRBJ1-5 | few | TRBV19 | TGTGCCAGTAGTCCAAGCAGGGGGTATCAGCCCCAGCATTTT | CASSPSRGYQPQHF
. | TRBJ1-1 | . | TRBV6-4 | TGTGCCAGCAGTGTTACAGCAGGGAACACTGAAGCTTTCTTT | CASSVTAGNTEAFF
. | TRBJ1-3 | . | TRBV9 | TGTGCCAGCAGCGTAGGAGGAACCTCTGGAAACACCATATATTTT | CASSVGGTSGNTIYF
TRBD2 | TRBJ2-1 | . | TRBV15 | TGTGCCACCAGCTGGGGACTAGCTGGCGATGAGCAGTTCTTC | CATSWGLAGDEQFF
. | TRBJ1-1 | . | TRBV14 | TGTGCCAGCAGCCAGAACATGAACACTGAAGCTTTCTTT | CASSQNMNTEAFF
. | TRBJ1-2 | . | TRBV2 | TGTGCCAGCAGTGTGCAGGGTTACTATGGCTACACCTTC | CASSVQGYYGYTF
. | TRBJ1-6 | . | TRBV18 | TGTGCCAGCTCAAGGCAGGGCAGCTCCTATAATTCACCCCTCCACTTT | CASSRQGSSYNSPLHF
. | TRBJ2-5 | . | TRBV20-1 | TGCAGTGGCGGACAGAAAGAGACCCAGTACTTC | CSGGQKETQYF
TRBD1 | TRBJ2-4 | . | TRBV27 | TGTGCCAGCAGTTTCGGGACAGGAATAGCCAAAAACATTCAGTACTTC | CASSFGTGIAKNIQYF
TRBD1 | TRBJ1-2 | . | TRBV7-8 | TGTGCCAGCAGTCACCGGGACAGATATTTTCCCCTTCGTATTGGGGACTATGGCTACACCTTC | CASSHRDRYFPLRIGDYGYTF
TRBD1 | TRBJ2-2 | once | TRBV4-1 | TGCGCCAGCAGCCCCTCGGGACAGGCCACCGGGGAGCTGTTTTTT | CASSPSGQATGELFF
. | TRBJ1-2 | few | TRBV10-2 | TGCGCCAGCAGTGAGGACGGAGGGAACTATGGCTACACCTTC | CASSEDGGNYGYTF
TRBD1 | TRBJ1-1 | . | TRBV27 | TGTGCCAGCAGCCGAGCCGGGACAGGAACTGAAGCTTTCTTT | CASSRAGTGTEAFF
TRBD1 | TRBJ1-5 | . | TRBV11-3 | TGTGCCAGCAGCTTAGCTCTTTTCTGTAGACAGGGTGGCAATCAGCCCCAGCATTTT | CASSLALFCRQGGNQPQHF